The source of this T cell receptor beta chain is a study of blood T cell repertoires in COVID-19. Repertoires were generated with immunoSEQ multiplex PCR, while TCRdb's copy carries only in-frame clones and drops some. The sample includes around 300,000 clones, more than 80% of them seen just once. The V and J ends lost 5 bases and 0 bases, in that order; junction bases with no gene match: 10. In germline, CDR1 is PRHDT, CDR2 FYEKMQ (reference sequence). This CDR3 comprises 17 residues. The sequencing input was PBMCs or T cells enriched from blood (not recorded which). This clonotype originated in a woman between 18 and 29 years old who had recovered from COVID-19. The chain couples TRBV13 to TRBJ2-1; 7 bases match TRBD2. CDR3 sequence (DNA): TGTGCCAGCAGCGAGCTTGGGCGGGGGTTCTCCTACAATGAGCAGTTCTTC. Its translation: CASSELGRGFSYNEQFF.